This TCR beta chain was captured in a study of CXCR3-negative and CXCR3-positive naive CD8 T cells (dated by TCRdb to between 2018 and 2020). Broadly, across the study: In total, around 150 million TRB reads were obtained, or roughly 1.5 +/- 0.3 million reads per library. The diversity and physicochemical repertoire analyses included about a dozen donors pooled from two independent experiments. TRBV-TRBJ cluster analysis included naive subsets from about five donors and memory cells from 3 donors. What the study reported, not specific to this receptor: Freshly isolated PBMCs were used for most assays because CXCR3 expression went down partially after cryopreservation. Surface CD5, linked to self-reactivity in mice, was comparable between naive subsets; TCR interaction strength was therefore also inferred from TRB CDR3 physicochemical properties. Compared with CXCR3-negative naive cells, CXCR3-positive naive cells had TRB CDR3s with higher hydrophobicity (lower Kidera factor 4), lower energy, and higher strength and volume indices. TRBV-TRBJ usage was similar between naive CXCR3-negative and CXCR3-positive cells from the same donor, while memory cells showed distinct patterns. Comparably high repertoire diversity was found in both naive subsets, whereas much lower repertoire diversity was found in memory CD8+ T cells.

Comments on this clonotype: Its antigen remains undetermined.

TCRdb shows the sequencer as NextSeq 550. The Human TCR Profiling Kit (MiLaboratory) was used to make UMI-labeled 5' RACE TRB cDNA libraries. cDNA synthesis used the entire amount of extracted RNA, and PCR amplification then used the entire amount of cDNA produced. Libraries were prepared in parallel with an identical number of PCR cycles. The original pipeline was this. With a minimum of two reads required per UMI, MIGEC and MiXCR pulled out about 50,000 +/- 10,000 unique UMI-labeled TRB cDNA molecules from each library. An average of around 40,000 +/- 10,000 functional in-frame TRB CDR3 nucleotide clonotypes without stop codons was found per library. After each sample was downsampled to 5000 UMI-labeled TRB molecules, VDJtools was used to calculate diversity metrics such as normalized Shannon-Wiener and Chao1. VDJtools was used to calculate clonotype-size-weighted physicochemical properties of the central five CDR3 residues, namely interaction energy, strength, volume and Kidera factor 4. The reads were reprocessed in TCRdb, with one entry per CDR3 protein sequence and no accompanying DNA. TCRdb, not the original authors, processed these V and J calls. The sample's clone listing holds some 140,000 distinct CDR3 sequences. The ten largest make up just under 0.5% of the sample.

For each CD8+ T cell subset, flow sorting was done in triplicate, and 300,000 or so cells per subset went directly into RLT lysis buffer. Naive CD8+ T cells were defined stringently as CD45RO-CCR7+CD27+CD95- to exclude memory contaminants. Using standard density gradient centrifugation, peripheral blood mononuclear cells were isolated from buffy coats. A FACSAria III was used to flow-sort naive CD8+ T cells into CXCR3-negative and CXCR3-positive populations. Total RNA was extracted from sorted cells using an RNeasy Mini Kit. For CDR1 and CDR2, the germline V gene lists SQVTM and ANQGSEA. Its CDR3 holds 11 amino acids, cysteine through phenylalanine. The DNA is unrecorded.

The rearranged segments are TRBV29-1 and TRBJ1-2. Material for sequencing was naive CXCR3+ CD8+ T cells from blood. The cell subset or site label, as the study defines it: CD45RO-CCR7+CD27+CD95- naive CD8+ T cells expressing CXCR3 (TNR3+). The receptor's source is a human donor in good health. Some clones in this sample may be carry-over from other donors' samples. CDR3 region: CSVPRSGGYTF.